Included here is one T cell receptor (beta chain) sequence, with context. Its specificity is not known. V gave up 4 bases and J gave up 0 bases, with 16 bases separating them. Germline V gene lookup returns CDR1 LNHDA and CDR2 SQIVND (reference sequence). This CDR3 has 16 amino acids. Treatment of the sample: oral pan-JAK inhibitor, 5-10 mg twice daily. Alopecia areata patients had lesional scalp punch biopsies and peripheral blood taken from them. The sample comes from a study of CD8+ T cells in alopecia areata. Study information: Disease severity was quantified as SALT score of affected scalp area. Overall study results and limits: Treatment with tofacitinib significantly lowered scalp clonality and reduced expanded CD8+ clones among the top 100. While patients received tofacitinib, many expanded lesional clones remained present in scalp and blood.

As the sequencing template, cDNA was produced by extracting RNA and reverse transcribing it. Clones were sequenced by immunoSEQ multiplex PCR, and TCRdb holds only the in-frame ones, with some missing. The sample consists of approximately 100,000 clones, roughly 56% of them appearing once. The material sequenced was CD8+ T cells sorted from blood, taken at approximately week 56, from a patient treated with tofacitinib. The chain is built from TRBV19 and TRBJ2-7; perhaps TRBD1 as D (6 bases). This clonotype originated in a human donor with alopecia areata. The CDR3 sequence: CASSTNRDSRSYEQYF. DNA for the CDR3: TGTGCCAGTAGTACCAACAGGGATTCGCGCTCCTACGAGCAGTACTTC.